This entry features one TCR beta chain sequence. The clone's antigen remains unknown. No qualities accompany the bases; no much larger clone lies one base away. Participants in the prospective study were aged about 18 to 90 years, lived in 24 United States geographic areas, and enrolled through a virtual design. In the prospective study, participants were assigned to cohorts based on the clinical history participants reported in a screening survey and a study questionnaire. In the prospective study, whole blood, serum and a nasopharyngeal or oropharyngeal swab were collected from each participant by mobile phlebotomists. Participants in the prospective study had the option to provide additional blood draws and questionnaires over a roughly 2-month period. Blood samples from the prospective study were shipped frozen or at room temperature prior to DNA extraction. TCRbeta CDR3 regions were amplified from genomic DNA by means of the immunoSEQ Assay, a bias-controlled multiplex PCR. As for the authors' bioinformatics: Nucleated cell counts per sample were estimated from amplification of reference gene primers within the assay. To quantify the absolute abundance of each unique TCRbeta CDR3 rearrangement, sequence reads were collapsed and filtered. For each sample, productive Simpson clonality was calculated as the square root of Simpson's diversity index over productive rearrangements. TCRdb holds this immuneACCESS table with in-frame rearrangements only. Some clones are missing; in checked studies, unresolved V genes explain under half, and the rest has no known cause. V, J and clone size were drawn from that table, and D and trimming were deduced from the DNA. The sample table records some 300,000 clones; roughly 91% of these occur just once. Of the sample, 2% to 2.5% falls within the top ten clones.

This specimen belongs to a study of blood T cell repertoires in COVID-19 (TCRdb year 2020). Describing the broader study: Recovered participants in ImmuneRACE Cohort 3 were defined as having two consecutive negative NP/OP PCR tests, clearance from a healthcare professional, or resolution of symptoms. Samples covering the acute and convalescent phases of COVID-19 were provided by collaborators in the United States, Italy and Spain. The material from the prospective study consisted of cDNA or gDNA derived from T cells, B-cell-depleted T cells, or PBMCs. Deeply sampled blood TCRbeta repertoires from subjects exposed to, actively infected with, or recovered from COVID-19 were included in the dataset. The repertoires were made available in a free public database intended to serve as a resource for research on the immune response to SARS-CoV-2. The samples were drawn from two sources: the first 160 participants of the ongoing ImmuneRACE study, and fewer than 1,500 subjects contributed by 6 global collaborators. A de-identified subject ID, COVID-19 status, age in years and sex were almost always included in the sample metadata. Where available, HLA class I and class II types were taken from metadata supplied by the sample provider and were not determined by assay-based typing.

After removal of 7 bases from V and 5 bases from J, the junction retains 4 bases not matched to a gene. Per the germline V gene (reference sequence), LNHDA is the CDR1 and SQIVND is the CDR2. The CDR3 runs 12 residues from the cysteine to the phenylalanine. Solely the CDR3 DNA is kept, with 36 bases framed from the first base. General findings and caveats noted by the study authors: How much clinical and demographic metadata was included differed by source and by participant, and the metadata was provided uncurated.

Sequenced input: PBMCs or T cells enriched from blood (not recorded which). The rearrangement joined TRBV19 to TRBJ2-7, and 8 junction bases match TRBD2. The receptor was isolated from a woman aged 60-70 years in a cohort exposed to, infected with or recovered from COVID-19 (not recorded which). CDR3 sequence: CASTGGGDEQYF. Here is the DNA: TGTGCCAGTACGGGGGGGGGCGACGAGCAGTACTTC.